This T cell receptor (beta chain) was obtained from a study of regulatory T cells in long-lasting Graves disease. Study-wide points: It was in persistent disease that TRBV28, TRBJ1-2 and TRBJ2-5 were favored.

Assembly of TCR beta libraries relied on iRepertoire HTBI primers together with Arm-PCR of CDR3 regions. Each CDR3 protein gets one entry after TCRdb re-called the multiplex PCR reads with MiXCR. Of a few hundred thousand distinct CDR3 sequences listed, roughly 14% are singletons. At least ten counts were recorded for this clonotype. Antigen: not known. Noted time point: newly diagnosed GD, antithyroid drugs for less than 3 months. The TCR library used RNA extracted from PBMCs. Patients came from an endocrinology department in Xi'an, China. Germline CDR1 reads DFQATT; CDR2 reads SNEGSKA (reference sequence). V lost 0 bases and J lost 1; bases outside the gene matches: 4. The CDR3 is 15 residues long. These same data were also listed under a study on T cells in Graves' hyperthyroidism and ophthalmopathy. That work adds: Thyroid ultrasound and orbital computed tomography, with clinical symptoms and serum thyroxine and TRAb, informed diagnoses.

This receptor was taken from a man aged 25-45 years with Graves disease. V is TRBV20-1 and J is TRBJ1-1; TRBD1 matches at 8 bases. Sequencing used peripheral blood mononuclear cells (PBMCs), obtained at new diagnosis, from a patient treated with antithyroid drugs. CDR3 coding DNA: TGCAGTGCTAGAGATTTTGGGACAGGGAACACTGAAGCTTTCTTT. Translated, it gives CSARDFGTGNTEAFF.